This is a list of T cell receptor beta chains from one sample in a study of neoadjuvant anti-PD-1 for oral cavity cancer. TCRdb keeps only in-frame clones here, not all; method: immunoSEQ multiplex PCR. The sample has around 18,000 clones; approximately 71% are singletons. Sequencing was performed on PBMCs, taken before nivolumab (anti-PD-1) treatment. Every receptor here comes from a person aged 35 to 85 with oral cavity squamous cell carcinoma. Both conserved end residues are part of each CDR3. Fields, in order: V gene, D gene, clone size, J gene, CDR3 DNA, CDR3 protein. A D gene is named only where the DNA matches it firmly. Clone sizes are given selectively: once, few, many, or a class where the clone is expanded.

v_gene: TRBV6-6; d_gene: .; abundance: few; j_gene: TRBJ2-6; CDR3nt: TGTGCCAGCAAGGACAGCAACTCTGGGGCCAACGTCCTGACTTTC; CDR3aa: CASKDSNSGANVLTF
v_gene: TRBV6-1; d_gene: TRBD2; abundance: .; j_gene: TRBJ2-3; CDR3nt: TGTGCCAGCAGGAGCGGGGGGGTTGGCTCAGATACGCAGTATTTT; CDR3aa: CASRSGGVGSDTQYF
v_gene: TRBV10-3; d_gene: TRBD1; abundance: .; j_gene: TRBJ2-7; CDR3nt: TGTGCCATCAGTGATAGACAGGGGCCCTACGAGCAGTACTTC; CDR3aa: CAISDRQGPYEQYF
v_gene: TRBV29-1; d_gene: .; abundance: .; j_gene: TRBJ2-7; CDR3nt: TGCAGCGTTTTCGACAGTACCTTGAGCTCCTACGAGCAGTACTTC; CDR3aa: CSVFDSTLSSYEQYF
v_gene: TRBV6-1; d_gene: TRBD1; abundance: .; j_gene: TRBJ2-2; CDR3nt: TGTGCCAGCAGATCAGGGGGTGCTGGTACCGGGGAGCTGTTTTTT; CDR3aa: CASRSGGAGTGELFF
v_gene: TRBV11-1; d_gene: .; abundance: .; j_gene: TRBJ1-1; CDR3nt: TGTGCCAGCAGACCCACAATTGACAGACTGAACACTGAAGCTTTCTTT; CDR3aa: CASRPTIDRLNTEAFF
v_gene: TRBV6-5; d_gene: TRBD1; abundance: .; j_gene: TRBJ1-5; CDR3nt: TGTGCCAGCAGTCACGACAGGGGAGGTGGGCAGCCCCAGCATTTT; CDR3aa: CASSHDRGGGQPQHF
v_gene: TRBV6-6; d_gene: TRBD2; abundance: .; j_gene: TRBJ2-7; CDR3nt: TGTGCCAGCATCAAAGGGACTAGCGGGGCCTACGAGCAGTACTTC; CDR3aa: CASIKGTSGAYEQYF
v_gene: TRBV6-6; d_gene: .; abundance: .; j_gene: TRBJ2-7; CDR3nt: TGTGCCAGCAGTGTCTCGCCGGAGAGCTCTGGCTACGAGCAGTACTTC; CDR3aa: CASSVSPESSGYEQYF
v_gene: TRBV2; d_gene: .; abundance: few; j_gene: TRBJ2-3; CDR3nt: TGTGCCAGCAGCGCGCACACAGATACGCAGTATTTT; CDR3aa: CASSAHTDTQYF
v_gene: TRBV5-1; d_gene: .; abundance: few; j_gene: TRBJ2-7; CDR3nt: TGCGCCAGCAGCCCAGGGTCCCACGAGCAGTACTTC; CDR3aa: CASSPGSHEQYF
v_gene: TRBV9; d_gene: TRBD2; abundance: once; j_gene: TRBJ2-5; CDR3nt: TGTGCCAGCAGCGCGGGACTAGTGAGGGAGACCCAGTACTTC; CDR3aa: CASSAGLVRETQYF
v_gene: TRBV6-1; d_gene: .; abundance: .; j_gene: TRBJ2-3; CDR3nt: TGTGCCAGCAGTGAAGCGGGGCCCTTCCGCGACACTGTTAGCACAGATACGCAGTATTTT; CDR3aa: CASSEAGPFRDTVSTDTQYF
v_gene: TRBV6-6; d_gene: .; abundance: .; j_gene: TRBJ1-2; CDR3nt: TGTGCCAGCAGTGGCGAGGGGCAGGGTTATGGCTACACCTTC; CDR3aa: CASSGEGQGYGYTF
v_gene: TRBV10-3; d_gene: TRBD1; abundance: .; j_gene: TRBJ1-1; CDR3nt: TGTGCCATCAGTGTAGGGAGACAGGGGTCGGACACTGAAGCTTTCTTT; CDR3aa: CAISVGRQGSDTEAFF
v_gene: TRBV7-2; d_gene: .; abundance: few; j_gene: TRBJ1-2; CDR3nt: TGTGCCAGCAGCTTAACCCGAGGGAACTATGGCTACACCTTC; CDR3aa: CASSLTRGNYGYTF
v_gene: TRBV29-1; d_gene: TRBD1; abundance: .; j_gene: TRBJ2-2; CDR3nt: TGCAGCGTTAGGGACAGGACGAACACCGGGGAGCTGTTTTTT; CDR3aa: CSVRDRTNTGELFF
v_gene: TRBV30; d_gene: .; abundance: .; j_gene: TRBJ2-7; CDR3nt: TGTGCCTGGGGGGGCGGTACAAAGGCAGTCGAGCAGTACTTC; CDR3aa: CAWGGGTKAVEQYF
v_gene: TRBV4-1; d_gene: .; abundance: .; j_gene: TRBJ2-1; CDR3nt: TGCGCCAGCAGCCAAGATTGGAGGCTATCGGATGAGCAGTTCTTC; CDR3aa: CASSQDWRLSDEQFF
v_gene: TRBV5-1; d_gene: TRBD2; abundance: .; j_gene: TRBJ2-1; CDR3nt: TGCGCCAGCAGCGGGACTAGCCTCGGCAATGAGCAGTTCTTC; CDR3aa: CASSGTSLGNEQFF
v_gene: TRBV11-1; d_gene: TRBD2; abundance: .; j_gene: TRBJ2-1; CDR3nt: TGTGCCAGCAGCCAACCCCTAGCGGGAGTGAGGGAGCAGTTCTTC; CDR3aa: CASSQPLAGVREQFF
v_gene: TRBV30; d_gene: TRBD2; abundance: .; j_gene: TRBJ2-7; CDR3nt: TGTGCCTGGAGAGGACTAGGGCACTACGAGCAGTACTTC; CDR3aa: CAWRGLGHYEQYF
v_gene: TRBV2; d_gene: .; abundance: .; j_gene: TRBJ2-3; CDR3nt: TGTGCCAGCAGTGAAAGGGGGGCAGCCACAGATACGCAGTATTTT; CDR3aa: CASSERGAATDTQYF
v_gene: TRBV10-3; d_gene: TRBD1; abundance: .; j_gene: TRBJ2-7; CDR3nt: TGTGCCTCAAAGGACAGGGAGACCTACGAGCAGTACTTC; CDR3aa: CASKDRETYEQYF
v_gene: TRBV29-1; d_gene: TRBD1; abundance: .; j_gene: TRBJ2-5; CDR3nt: TGCAGCGTCGCACGGACAGGGGGCGCCCCTGGAGAGACCCAGTACTTC; CDR3aa: CSVARTGGAPGETQYF
v_gene: TRBV6-6; d_gene: .; abundance: .; j_gene: TRBJ2-1; CDR3nt: TGTGCCAGCAGTTACGGGGGAGATGAGCAGTTCTTC; CDR3aa: CASSYGGDEQFF
v_gene: TRBV30; d_gene: TRBD2; abundance: .; j_gene: TRBJ2-1; CDR3nt: TGTGCCTGGAAGGGGACTAGCGGAAAATACAATGAGCAGTTCTTC; CDR3aa: CAWKGTSGKYNEQFF
v_gene: TRBV9; d_gene: TRBD1; abundance: .; j_gene: TRBJ2-3; CDR3nt: TGTGCCAGCAGCGCCTCTCGGGGACAGGGGAGAGATACGCAGTATTTT; CDR3aa: CASSASRGQGRDTQYF
v_gene: TRBV15; d_gene: .; abundance: .; j_gene: TRBJ1-1; CDR3nt: TGTGCCACCAGCAGGACAGTGAACACTGAAGCTTTCTTT; CDR3aa: CATSRTVNTEAFF
v_gene: TRBV5-1; d_gene: TRBD2; abundance: .; j_gene: TRBJ2-3; CDR3nt: TGCGCCAGCAATAGCGGGAGTGCAGATACGCAGTATTTT; CDR3aa: CASNSGSADTQYF
v_gene: TRBV5-5; d_gene: .; abundance: .; j_gene: TRBJ2-7; CDR3nt: TGTGCCAGCAGCTTGTGGTACGAGCAGTACTTC; CDR3aa: CASSLWYEQYF
v_gene: TRBV11-2; d_gene: .; abundance: .; j_gene: TRBJ1-3; CDR3nt: TGTGCCAGCAGCTTAGACGCTCTCCCTGGAAACACCATATATTTT; CDR3aa: CASSLDALPGNTIYF
v_gene: TRBV27; d_gene: .; abundance: .; j_gene: TRBJ2-1; CDR3nt: TGTGCCAGCAGCTCCACGGTCAATGAGCAGTTCTTC; CDR3aa: CASSSTVNEQFF
v_gene: TRBV5-1; d_gene: TRBD1; abundance: .; j_gene: TRBJ2-7; CDR3nt: TGCGCCAGCAGCGAAAACCAGGGGGCGCAGCGCGAGCAGTACTTC; CDR3aa: CASSENQGAQREQYF
v_gene: TRBV7-9; d_gene: .; abundance: few; j_gene: TRBJ1-1; CDR3nt: TGTGCCAGCAGCTTAGCGCTCGGCGAAGCTTTCTTT; CDR3aa: CASSLALGEAFF
v_gene: TRBV5-1; d_gene: .; abundance: few; j_gene: TRBJ1-1; CDR3nt: TGCGCCAGCAGCCTTGCCCAACAGGGTTGGTCTGAAGCTTTCTTT; CDR3aa: CASSLAQQGWSEAFF
v_gene: TRBV28; d_gene: .; abundance: few; j_gene: TRBJ1-1; CDR3nt: TGTGCCAGCAGTTTGCGGCGGGGTGGATCCACTGAAGCTTTCTTT; CDR3aa: CASSLRRGGSTEAFF
v_gene: TRBV11-1; d_gene: .; abundance: .; j_gene: TRBJ2-4; CDR3nt: TGTGCCAGCAGCTTAGGAGAGGTAGCCAAAAACATTCAGTACTTC; CDR3aa: CASSLGEVAKNIQYF
v_gene: TRBV6-1; d_gene: .; abundance: few; j_gene: TRBJ1-3; CDR3nt: TGTGCCAGCAGTGAAGCCCTCGGGACAATTTCTGGAAACACCATATATTTT; CDR3aa: CASSEALGTISGNTIYF
v_gene: TRBV5-1; d_gene: TRBD1; abundance: .; j_gene: TRBJ2-2; CDR3nt: TGCGCCAGCAGCCCTGGACAGGTTGCCACCGGGGAGCTGTTTTTT; CDR3aa: CASSPGQVATGELFF
v_gene: TRBV5-1; d_gene: .; abundance: .; j_gene: TRBJ2-1; CDR3nt: TGCGCCAGCAGCTTGGCTGAGGGGGGGCTGTACAATGAGCAGTTCTTC; CDR3aa: CASSLAEGGLYNEQFF
v_gene: TRBV9; d_gene: TRBD2; abundance: .; j_gene: TRBJ2-1; CDR3nt: TGTGCCAGCAGCGTCTCTAGCGGCATCTCCTACAATGAGCAGTTCTTC; CDR3aa: CASSVSSGISYNEQFF
v_gene: TRBV12-5; d_gene: .; abundance: .; j_gene: TRBJ1-2; CDR3nt: TGTGCTAGTGGTCGAAAGGGAAAGACCTATGGCTACACCTTC; CDR3aa: CASGRKGKTYGYTF
v_gene: TRBV5-4; d_gene: TRBD1; abundance: .; j_gene: TRBJ1-2; CDR3nt: TGTGCCAGCGGGGACAGAACATATGGCTACACCTTC; CDR3aa: CASGDRTYGYTF
v_gene: TRBV19; d_gene: .; abundance: .; j_gene: TRBJ1-4; CDR3nt: TGTGCCAGTAGTCGACAGTCATATAATGAAAAACTGTTTTTT; CDR3aa: CASSRQSYNEKLFF
v_gene: TRBV5-6; d_gene: .; abundance: .; j_gene: TRBJ2-6; CDR3nt: TGTGCCAGCAGTTGGGGAAGGAGCTCTGGGGCCAACGTCCTGACTTTC; CDR3aa: CASSWGRSSGANVLTF
v_gene: TRBV7-8; d_gene: .; abundance: .; j_gene: TRBJ2-5; CDR3nt: TGTGCCAGCAGCTTAGAACATGGGGAAGAGACCCAGTACTTC; CDR3aa: CASSLEHGEETQYF
v_gene: TRBV5-5; d_gene: .; abundance: .; j_gene: TRBJ2-5; CDR3nt: TGTGCCAGCAGCTTGGCCAGCCAAGAGACCCAGTACTTC; CDR3aa: CASSLASQETQYF
v_gene: TRBV7-2; d_gene: .; abundance: .; j_gene: TRBJ1-2; CDR3nt: TGTGCCAGCAGCTTAAACTACAGATCCGGCTACACCTTC; CDR3aa: CASSLNYRSGYTF
v_gene: TRBV28; d_gene: .; abundance: .; j_gene: TRBJ1-5; CDR3nt: TGTGCCAGCTATAGCAATCAGCCCCAGCATTTT; CDR3aa: CASYSNQPQHF
v_gene: TRBV10-3; d_gene: .; abundance: .; j_gene: TRBJ2-1; CDR3nt: TGTGCCATCAGTGATTTTAGCGGTTGGGAGCAGTTCTTC; CDR3aa: CAISDFSGWEQFF
v_gene: TRBV2; d_gene: TRBD1; abundance: .; j_gene: TRBJ1-2; CDR3nt: TGTGCCAGCAGTGGGACAGGGGGTAACTATGGCTACACCTTC; CDR3aa: CASSGTGGNYGYTF
v_gene: TRBV9; d_gene: .; abundance: few; j_gene: TRBJ1-1; CDR3nt: TGTGCCAGCAGCGTAGGTGGAGGACGGGGTCACACTGAAGCTTTCTTT; CDR3aa: CASSVGGGRGHTEAFF
v_gene: TRBV10-3; d_gene: .; abundance: .; j_gene: TRBJ2-3; CDR3nt: TGTGCCGCGCGGTTCTCGGTTACAGATACGCAGTATTTT; CDR3aa: CAARFSVTDTQYF
v_gene: TRBV6-1; d_gene: .; abundance: .; j_gene: TRBJ2-7; CDR3nt: TGTGCCAGCAGTGAAGGAATGGTGCTGTACGAGCAGTACTTC; CDR3aa: CASSEGMVLYEQYF
v_gene: TRBV30; d_gene: .; abundance: few; j_gene: TRBJ2-7; CDR3nt: TGTGCCTCCCGCGGGGGACAGCAATACGAGCAGTACTTC; CDR3aa: CASRGGQQYEQYF
v_gene: TRBV7-9; d_gene: TRBD2; abundance: .; j_gene: TRBJ2-5; CDR3nt: TGTGCCAGCAGCAGATGGACTAGCGGGGCCCAAGAGACCCAGTACTTC; CDR3aa: CASSRWTSGAQETQYF
v_gene: TRBV5-1; d_gene: TRBD1; abundance: .; j_gene: TRBJ1-1; CDR3nt: TGCGCCAGCAGCTTGGACAGGGGGGAGGGCACTGAAGCTTTCTTT; CDR3aa: CASSLDRGEGTEAFF